This entry is about one TCR beta chain. The data belong to a study of blood T cell repertoires in COVID-19. Background on the study: Donors in the United States, Italy and Spain gave samples during acute or convalescent COVID-19.

This CDR3 is built from 12 residues. Trimming left V 0 bases short and J 12 bases short, with 9 bases between. The V gene's germline CDR1 is MNHEY and CDR2 SVGAGI. As originally analysed: Reference gene primer amplification gave estimated nucleated cell counts. Clones were sequenced by immunoSEQ multiplex PCR, and TCRdb holds only the in-frame ones, with some missing. V and J calls plus clone size are reproduced from that table; the DNA served to infer D and trimming. The sample includes about 130,000 clones, approximately 84% of them seen just once. The sample consisted of peripheral blood. This sequence joins TRBV6-5 and TRBJ2-1, with a tentative D call TRBD1 (5 bases). This sequence was found in a woman aged 60-75 years with acute or convalescent COVID-19. In DNA form, the CDR3 reads TGTGCCAGCAGTTACTCTCAGGGTCCGCAGTTCTTC. It translates to CASSYSQGPQFF.